Listed below are T cell receptor beta chains from one sample, sequenced in a study of PD-1 blockade in classical Hodgkin lymphoma. Assay: immunoSEQ multiplex PCR; the TCRdb copy retains only in-frame clones and omits some. The sample consists of about 24,000 clones, 80% to 90% of them appearing once. The sample here was peripheral blood mononuclear cells (PBMCs), taken before the fourth cycle of nivolumab. These receptors were taken from a human donor with classical Hodgkin lymphoma. Each CDR3 is given with its conserved first and last residue. Each record gives: clone size, J gene, D gene, V gene, CDR3 DNA, CDR3 protein. A D gene is named only where the DNA matches it firmly. Only part of the rows carry a size: once, few, many, or a class if the clone is expanded.

>.|TRBJ1-3|.|TRBV30
TGTGCCTGGAGTCCAGGATCTGGAAACACCATATATTTT
CAWSPGSGNTIYF
>few|TRBJ1-2|.|TRBV7-8
TGTGCCAGCAGCTTCCTCCCTGGGGCCGACTATGGCTACACCTTC
CASSFLPGADYGYTF
>.|TRBJ1-1|.|TRBV29-1
TGCAGCGTTTTACAAGGCCTGAACACTGAAGCTTTCTTT
CSVLQGLNTEAFF
>.|TRBJ2-5|.|TRBV6-6
TGTGCCAGCAGTTACTCCTCGTACCAAGAGACCCAGTACTTC
CASSYSSYQETQYF
>.|TRBJ2-3|.|TRBV23-1
TGCGCCAGCAGTCACTCCCGCTGCGGGACTTCAGAAGATACGCAGTATTTT
CASSHSRCGTSEDTQYF
>medium-sized|TRBJ1-2|.|TRBV4-1
TGCGCCAGCAGCCCCCAAGAGGACACCTACTACACCTTC
CASSPQEDTYYTF
>few|TRBJ2-3|.|TRBV5-1
TGCGCCAGCAGCCCCCGGACCTCGGATACGCAGTATTTT
CASSPRTSDTQYF
>.|TRBJ2-5|.|TRBV27
TGTGCCAGCAGTTTAAAAAAAGAGACCCAGTACTTC
CASSLKKETQYF
>.|TRBJ2-7|TRBD2|TRBV6-5
TGTGCCAGCAGTTACTCGGGACTAGCGGGGGCCTACGAGCAGTACTTC
CASSYSGLAGAYEQYF
>.|TRBJ2-7|.|TRBV4-2
TGTGCCAGCAGCCAAGAAAGGGTCTCCTACGAGCAGTACTTC
CASSQERVSYEQYF
>.|TRBJ2-7|.|TRBV27
TGTGCCAGCAGCCCCATACTAAACTACGAGCAGTACTTC
CASSPILNYEQYF
>once|TRBJ1-6|.|TRBV28
TGTGCCAGCAGTTTAGCCCTCAATTCACCCCTCCACTTT
CASSLALNSPLHF
>.|TRBJ2-1|TRBD1|TRBV7-9
TGTGCCAGCAGCTCTCCGAGACAGGGTCGGAATGAGCAGTTCTTC
CASSSPRQGRNEQFF
>.|TRBJ2-1|.|TRBV7-2
TGTGCCAGCAGCCGCTTCGGGGAGCAGTTCTTC
CASSRFGEQFF
>.|TRBJ1-5|.|TRBV28
TGTGCCAGCAGTTTTCGGGGTCATCAGCCCCAGCATTTT
CASSFRGHQPQHF
>.|TRBJ2-3|.|TRBV7-2
TGTGCCAGCAGCGGCCCGTCGACAGATACGCAGTATTTT
CASSGPSTDTQYF
>.|TRBJ2-7|TRBD1|TRBV9
TGTGCCAGCAGCTCAGGGGGCGAAGTCTACGAGCAGTACTTC
CASSSGGEVYEQYF
>.|TRBJ1-1|TRBD1|TRBV5-1
TGCGCCAGCAGCTTTTGGACAGGGAACACTGAAGCTTTCTTT
CASSFWTGNTEAFF
>.|TRBJ2-2|TRBD1|TRBV4-3
TGCGCCAGCAGCCAGGCAAAAGGACAGGGAATTTGGGTGTCCACCGGGGAGCTGTTTTTT
CASSQAKGQGIWVSTGELFF
>.|TRBJ1-1|.|TRBV15
TGTGCCACCAGCAGAGGGACCAGAAGCACTGAAGCTTTCTTT
CATSRGTRSTEAFF
>.|TRBJ1-1|.|TRBV4-3
TGCGCCAGCAGCCCTACCCGGCGGGGAGTGAACACTGAAGCTTTCTTT
CASSPTRRGVNTEAFF
>.|TRBJ1-1|TRBD1|TRBV7-9
TGTGCCAGCAGCTGGCCGGCAGGGGGGAGAACTGAAGCTTTCTTT
CASSWPAGGRTEAFF
>.|TRBJ1-2|TRBD1|TRBV9
TGTGCCAGCACCGTTACGGACAGGACGACCTTTGGCTACACCTTC
CASTVTDRTTFGYTF
>once|TRBJ2-2|TRBD2|TRBV7-2
TGTGCCAGCAATTTTGGCGGGGGTCCCGGGGAGCTGTTTTTT
CASNFGGGPGELFF
>.|TRBJ1-1|.|TRBV5-1
TGCGCCAGCGGCAAGGGGGGGGACACTGAAGCTTTCTTT
CASGKGGDTEAFF
>.|TRBJ1-1|.|TRBV6-6
TGTGCCAGCAGTTACTCCCCCCTACTACGTACTGAAGCTTTCTTT
CASSYSPLLRTEAFF